One and the same sample provided the 20 T cell receptor beta chains below, sequenced in a study of T-cell reconstitution after alpha-beta-depleted transplantation in children. It was with unique molecular identifiers that the TCRbeta library was prepared. TCRdb called the PCR reads again in MiXCR, with one record for every CDR3 protein. The table records 7,500 to 9,500 distinct CDR3 sequences, around 30% of them present only once. The starting material was peripheral blood, obtained 60 days after TCRalphabeta/CD19-depleted stem cell transplant. Receptors originate from a boy in the first two years of life who had a stem cell transplant for SCID, so the T cells may come from the graft donor.

This clonotype was detected ten times or more. The chain joins TRBV7-9 to TRBJ2-3; no firm D call. Germline V gene lookup returns CDR1 SEHNR and CDR2 FQNEAQ (reference sequence). The CDR3 length is 11 residues. The ends were cut back, 4 bases at V and 2 bases at J, with 1 base in the middle. CDR3 sequence: CASSSTDTQYF. CDR3 nucleotide sequence: TGTGCCAGCAGCTCCACAGATACGCAGTATTTT. Together with reference TRBV7-9 and TRBJ2-3, the CDR3 gives the full variable domain: DTGVSQNPRHKITKRGQNVTFRCDPISEHNRLYWYRQTLGQGPEFLTYFQNEAQLEKSRLLSDRFSAERPKGSFSTLEIQRTEQGDSAMYLCASSSTDTQYFGPGTRLTVL.

The chain employs TRBV5-1 and TRBJ2-1; D is possibly TRBD1 or TRBD2 (6 bases each). Germline assignment: CDR1 SGHRS and CDR2 YFSETQ. The V and J ends lost 4 bases and 7 bases respectively, with 15 bases between them. The CDR3 extends over 14 amino acids. The CDR3 sequence is CASSRNREVNEQFF. The CDR3 nucleotides read TGCGCCAGCAGCAGAAACAGGGAGGTGAATGAGCAGTTCTTC.

This chain links TRBV20-1 with TRBJ2-7, with 13 positions matching TRBD2. CDR1 is DFQATT, CDR2 SNEGSKA, per germline (reference sequence). The V and J ends lost 0 bases and 3 bases, in that order; junction bases with no gene match: 17. This CDR3 region has 20 residues. The CDR3 nucleotides are TGCAGTGCTAGAGATCGGCGCGGACTAGCGGGAGTTCCCTCCTTCTACGAGCAGTACTTC. Translated: CSARDRRGLAGVPSFYEQYF.

The rearrangement links TRBV12-5 to TRBJ2-1, with 12 bases matching TRBD2. Germline CDR1 is LGHNT and CDR2 is FRNRAP. The CDR3 runs 16 residues. V shed 5 bases, J shed 4 bases, and the junction held 6 bases outside the gene matches. CDR3 sequence: CASGPTSGSSYNEQFF. Written as DNA, the CDR3 is TGTGCTAGTGGTCCGACTAGCGGGAGCAGTTACAATGAGCAGTTCTTC.

This clonotype has just one count. V usage is TRBV28 and J usage is TRBJ2-5; 11 positions match TRBD2. The J segment lost 8 bases and the V segment lost 5 bases, leaving 22 bases of the junction unmatched. Germline V gene data show CDR1 as MDHEN and CDR2 as SYDVKM. The CDR3 sequence is 19 residues long. The CDR3 region is CASSRDPSHGGLAVSTQYF. The CDR3 DNA reads TGTGCCAGCAGTAGGGATCCCTCACATGGGGGACTAGCGGTTTCCACCCAGTACTTC. The whole variable domain, remainder taken from reference TRBV28 and TRBJ2-5, is DVKVTQSSRYLVKRTGEKVFLECVQDMDHENMFWYRQDPGLGLRLIYFSYDVKMKEKGDIPEGYSVSREKKERFSLILESASTNQTSMYLCASSRDPSHGGLAVSTQYFGPGTRLLVL.

V is TRBV3-1 and J is TRBJ2-3, with TRBD2 as a possible D gene (6 bases). CDR1 is LGHDT and CDR2 is YNNKEL in the germline V gene (reference sequence). V dropped 0 bases and J dropped 2 bases, with 15 bases sitting between them. There are 17 residues in the CDR3. This CDR3 reads CASSQDGTGEITDTQYF. CDR3 in DNA: TGTGCCAGCAGCCAAGATGGGACGGGAGAGATCACAGATACGCAGTATTTT.

In this sample, this clonotype is medium-sized. V and J are TRBV20-1 and TRBJ2-7; a possible D gene is TRBD1 (6 bases). The CDR3 spans 14 residues. Looked up from germline, CDR1 is DFQATT and CDR2 is SNEGSKA (reference sequence). The germline V and J ends were trimmed by 2 bases and 3 bases, with 14 bases remaining between them. The CDR3 loop reads CSARSQGNLYEQYF. CDR3 DNA: TGCAGTGCTAGATCGCAGGGGAATCTCTACGAGCAGTACTTC.

V is TRBV6-1 and J is TRBJ2-1; D is possibly TRBD2 (6 bases). This CDR3 has 13 amino acids. Germline CDR1 and CDR2: MNHNS and SASEGT. Deletions cut 7 bases from V and 1 base from J, with 8 bases between. CDR3 loop: CASKGTSYNEQFF. DNA for the CDR3: TGTGCCAGCAAGGGGACTTCCTACAATGAGCAGTTCTTC.

The V call is TRBV12-3 or TRBV12-4, the J call TRBJ2-5, with unresolved D. The CDR3 is made up of 15 amino acids. The V and J ends lost 2 bases and 2 bases respectively, with 12 bases between them. The CDR3 reads CASSLWSLGQETQYF. CDR3 in DNA: TGTGCCAGCAGTTTATGGTCCTTGGGGCAAGAGACCCAGTACTTC.

This clonotype has a count of ten or more. This rearrangement joins TRBV7-9 to TRBJ1-3, with D possibly matching TRBD1 (5 bases). Deletions cut 2 bases from V and 0 bases from J, with 20 bases between. This CDR3 region has 19 residues. From germline, CDR1 is SEHNR and CDR2 FQNEAQ (reference sequence). In DNA, the CDR3 is TGTGCCAGCAGCTTATGGGAGTTTTGGGACGGAAGCTCTGGAAACACCATATATTTT. This encodes CASSLWEFWDGSSGNTIYF. The whole variable domain, filled in from reference TRBV7-9 and TRBJ1-3, reads DTGVSQNPRHKITKRGQNVTFRCDPISEHNRLYWYRQTLGQGPEFLTYFQNEAQLEKSRLLSDRFSAERPKGSFSTLEIQRTEQGDSAMYLCASSLWEFWDGSSGNTIYFGEGSWLTVV.

The CDR3 coding sequence is TGTGCCAGCAGTTTAGCGCTCTACGAGCAGTACTTC. Encoded protein: CASSLALYEQYF. The chain carries TRBV12-3 or TRBV12-4 and TRBJ2-7; the D is unclear. The CDR3 totals 12 residues. The V gene lost 0 bases and the J gene lost 3 bases, with 3 bases spanning the gap.

This clonotype is medium-sized (0.01 to 0.1%) by share. The chain joins TRBV25-1 to TRBJ2-2, with D hard to call. The CDR3 length is 12 residues. Germline lookup yields CDR1 MGHDK and CDR2 SYGVNS. V lost 7 bases and J 6 bases, leaving 9 bases between the germline ends. DNA of the CDR3: TGTGCCAGCAACATAACCTCCGGGGAGCTGTTTTTT. Its translation is CASNITSGELFF.

This clonotype was seen repeatedly, ten times or more. The chain uses TRBV7-9 and TRBJ2-3; 9 bases map to TRBD1. The V gene's germline CDR1 is SEHNR and CDR2 FQNEAQ (reference sequence). The CDR3 has 15 residues. V lost 5 bases and J lost 1; bases outside the gene matches: 4. The CDR3, as DNA: TGTGCCAGCAGCCCAGGGACAGGGCGCACAGATACGCAGTATTTT. Translated, it gives CASSPGTGRTDTQYF.

This clonotype qualifies as medium-sized. The rearrangement links TRBV10-3 to TRBJ2-3; 8 bases fit TRBD2. With 5 bases clipped from V and 5 bases from J, the junction kept 6 bases outside the gene matches. The CDR3 is 14 amino acids. Germline V gene lookup returns CDR1 ENHRY and CDR2 SYGVKD. The chain's CDR3 is CAISYRGGRDTQYF. CDR3 nucleotides: TGTGCCATCAGTTACCGGGGGGGCCGAGATACGCAGTATTTT.

The table lists this clonotype with a few counts. The J gene is TRBJ2-3, the V gene TRBV24-1, with D possibly being TRBD1 or TRBD2 (5 bases each). Germline CDR1 reads KGHDR; CDR2 reads SFDVKD. Trimming pared 2 bases from V and 0 bases from J, leaving 5 bases between. The CDR3 consists of 14 residues. The CDR3 nucleotides read TGTGCCACCAGTGATTGGGACAGCACAGATACGCAGTATTTT. As protein: CATSDWDSTDTQYF.

This clonotype qualifies as medium-sized. This chain uses TRBV25-1 with TRBJ2-2; TRBD2 might be the D (6 bases). Trimming pared 1 base from V and 4 bases from J, leaving 19 bases between. This CDR3 is built from 18 residues. The V gene's germline CDR1 is MGHDK and CDR2 SYGVNS. CDR3 region: CASSELWGVQGRTGELFF. DNA of the CDR3: TGTGCCAGCAGTGAATTATGGGGGGTTCAGGGCCGCACCGGGGAGCTGTTTTTT.

This clonotype occurred many times. This sequence joins TRBV20-1 and TRBJ1-5; 11 positions match TRBD1. The germline V gene has CDR1 DFQATT and CDR2 SNEGSKA (reference sequence). J gave up 6 bases and V 4 bases, and 2 bases lay outside the gene matches. The CDR3 is made up of 13 amino acids. The CDR3 protein is CSAKGQGVQPQHF. The CDR3 bases are TGCAGTGCTAAGGGACAGGGGGTTCAGCCCCAGCATTTT.

In its sample, this clonotype ranks as medium-sized. The genes are TRBV18 and TRBJ2-1, with TRBD1 identical over 8 bases. The V and J ends lost 3 bases and 4 bases, in that order; junction bases with no gene match: 8. This CDR3 contains 16 residues. CDR1 is KGHSH and CDR2 is LQKENI in the germline V gene. The CDR3 loop reads CASSPLPRGRYNEQFF. The DNA for the CDR3 is TGTGCCAGCTCACCCCTCCCCAGGGGGCGTTACAATGAGCAGTTCTTC.

By its share, this clonotype is medium-sized (0.01 to 0.1%). The chain recombines TRBV24-1 with TRBJ2-1, with 9 bases that match TRBD2. Germline CDR1 and CDR2: KGHDR and SFDVKD. Unmatched junction bases numbered 8, after V lost 5 bases and J lost 4 bases. CDR3 size: 16 residues. The CDR3 loop is CATSGNSGGTYNEQFF. The CDR3 nucleotides are TGTGCCACCAGTGGGAACAGCGGGGGGACTTACAATGAGCAGTTCTTC.

In this sample, this clonotype is medium-sized. The chain combines TRBV12-5 with TRBJ1-5, with D unresolved. From germline, CDR1 is LGHNT and CDR2 FRNRAP. V was shortened by 6 bases and J by 7 bases, with 7 bases between the two germline ends. The CDR3 is made up of 11 amino acids. CDR3 in amino acids: CASGLGQPQHF. CDR3 nucleotide sequence: TGTGCTAGTGGCTTAGGACAGCCCCAGCATTTT.